The text below deals with one T cell receptor (beta chain). Its antigen is as yet unknown. These data belong to a study of human CD8 memory T cell subsets. The CDR3 has 15 residues. Notes on the study in general: For stem-like memory and precursor exhausted T cells, diversity was similarly high, which was not true of effector memory cells. It was only the T cell receptor beta chains that the study sequenced.

UMI-labeled 5' RACE produced the TCR beta libraries. Using the 5' RACE reads, TCRdb records one entry per CDR3 protein without DNA. This sample's table reports thousands of distinct CDR3 sequences. The chain uses TRBV12-3 or TRBV12-4 and TRBJ2-3; TCRdb's D call, TRBD2, is unchecked because there is no DNA. The receptor comes from a human donor in good health. Source material: CD8+ T cells from PBMCs. The chain's CDR3 is CASSPGLAGVDTQYF.